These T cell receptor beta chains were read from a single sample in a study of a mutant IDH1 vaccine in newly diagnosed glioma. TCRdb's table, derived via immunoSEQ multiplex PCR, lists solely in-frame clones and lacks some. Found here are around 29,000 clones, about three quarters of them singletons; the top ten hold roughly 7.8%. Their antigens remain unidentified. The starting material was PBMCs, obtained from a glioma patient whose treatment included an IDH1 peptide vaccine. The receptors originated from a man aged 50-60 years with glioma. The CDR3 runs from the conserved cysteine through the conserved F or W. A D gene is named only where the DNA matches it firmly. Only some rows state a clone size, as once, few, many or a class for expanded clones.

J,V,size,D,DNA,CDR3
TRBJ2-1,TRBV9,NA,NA,TGTGCCAGCAGCGTAAGTCCCGACAATGAGCAGTTCTTC,CASSVSPDNEQFF
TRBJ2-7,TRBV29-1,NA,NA,TGCAGCGTTCTTGACAGAGCCTCCTACGAGCAGTACTTC,CSVLDRASYEQYF
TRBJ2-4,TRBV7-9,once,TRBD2,TGTGCCAGCAGCTTAGTGAGGCTAGCGGGGGGCCGGGCCAAAAACATTCAGTACTTC,CASSLVRLAGGRAKNIQYF
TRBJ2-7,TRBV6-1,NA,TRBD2,TGTGCCAGCAGGTTCACTAGCGGGAGAACCTACGAGCAGTACTTC,CASRFTSGRTYEQYF
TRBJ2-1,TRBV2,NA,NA,TGTGCCAGCAGGGGCCAGCCAGACAATGAGCAGTTCTTC,CASRGQPDNEQFF
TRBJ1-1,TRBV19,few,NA,TGTGCCAGTAGTATAGGGAGGAACACTGAAGCTTTCTTT,CASSIGRNTEAFF
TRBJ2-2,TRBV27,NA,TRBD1,TGTGCCAGCTGGGACAGGGGGCTTCCCGGGGAGCTGTTTTTT,CASWDRGLPGELFF
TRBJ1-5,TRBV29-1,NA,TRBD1,TGCAGCGTTGTTGCAGGACAGGGGGGCAATCAGCCCCAGCATTTT,CSVVAGQGGNQPQHF
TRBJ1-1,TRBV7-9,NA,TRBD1,TGTGCCAGCAGCTTAGCGACAGGGGGAGCTTCTGAAGCTTTCTTT,CASSLATGGASEAFF
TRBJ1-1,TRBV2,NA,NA,TGTGCCAGCACCGGTAGGAGGTACACTGAAGCTTTCTTT,CASTGRRYTEAFF
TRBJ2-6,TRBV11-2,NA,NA,TGTGCCAGCAGCACTTCTGGGGCCAACGTCCTGACTTTC,CASSTSGANVLTF
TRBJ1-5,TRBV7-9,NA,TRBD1,TGTGCCAGCAGCGCCCAGGGGGGACCACAGCCCCAGCATTTT,CASSAQGGPQPQHF
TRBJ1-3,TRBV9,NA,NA,TGTGCCAGCAGCGTAGAGGACACATGGAGCTCTGGAAACACCATATATTTT,CASSVEDTWSSGNTIYF
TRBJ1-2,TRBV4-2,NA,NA,TGTGCCAGCAGCTTGAGAACAGGGTATGGCTACACCTTC,CASSLRTGYGYTF
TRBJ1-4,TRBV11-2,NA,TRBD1,TGTGCCAGCAGCTTAGATCCTGGGACAGTGGGAAAACTGTTTTTT,CASSLDPGTVGKLFF
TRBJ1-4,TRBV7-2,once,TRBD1,TGTGCCAGCAGCTTAAAGGCGCAGGGGGGCGAAAAACTGTTTTTT,CASSLKAQGGEKLFF
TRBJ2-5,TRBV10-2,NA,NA,TGCGCCAGCAGTGTGGTAGCGAGCCCACAAGAGACCCAGTACTTC,CASSVVASPQETQYF
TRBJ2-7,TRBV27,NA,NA,TGTGCCAGCAGTTTGCGGGGAATGGGGGAGCAGTACTTC,CASSLRGMGEQYF
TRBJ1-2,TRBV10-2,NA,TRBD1,TGCGCCAGCAGACCCCAACGGGACAGGAGATATGACTACACCTTC,CASRPQRDRRYDYTF
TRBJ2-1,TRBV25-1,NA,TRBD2,TGTGCCAGCAGTGTGGGACTAGCGGTCAATGAGCAGTTCTTC,CASSVGLAVNEQFF